The 10 T cell receptor beta chains below were found in one sample sequenced in a study of cytomegalovirus exposure and HLA in healthy donors. Both 60 Vbeta primers and 13 Jbeta primers went into the PCR. Clones were sequenced by immunoSEQ multiplex PCR, and TCRdb holds only the in-frame ones, with some missing. The sample has over 40,000 clones, approximately 68% seen once. Sequenced: PBMCs. Receptors were obtained from a man aged 30-40 years in good health and CMV-seronegative.

The chain carries TRBV5-4 and TRBJ2-5; 7 bases align to TRBD1. The CDR3 length is 14 residues. V lost 4 bases, J lost 1 base, and 4 bases stayed unmatched. Germline V gene sequence: CDR1 SGHNT, CDR2 YYREEE (reference sequence). The CDR3 here is CASSVGTAQETQYF. As DNA, the CDR3 is TGTGCCAGCAGCGTCGGGACAGCCCAAGAGACCCAGTACTTC.

This chain joins TRBV6-1 and TRBJ1-5; TRBD1 aligns across 8 bases. Losses at the gene ends were 2 bases for V and 4 bases for J; bases not matched to a gene: 4. This CDR3 contains 15 residues. CDR1 is MNHNS, CDR2 SASEGT, per germline. CDR3 DNA sequence: TGTGCCAGCAGTGAATCAGGGGGCTGGAATCAGCCCCAGCATTTT. Its protein is CASSESGGWNQPQHF.

This rearrangement joins TRBV30 to TRBJ1-2, with a weak D call TRBD1 (6 bases). The germline gives CDR1 GTSNPN, CDR2 SVGIG (reference sequence). The CDR3 covers 12 residues. Trimming shortened V by 3 bases and J by 2 bases, and 7 bases separated the two germline ends. The CDR3 here is CAWSQGNYGYTF. CDR3 nucleotide sequence: TGTGCCTGGAGCCAGGGGAACTATGGCTACACCTTC.

The chain employs TRBV6-1 and TRBJ1-1; D gene ambiguous. The CDR3 loop spans 13 amino acids. Trimming left V 10 bases short and J 3 bases short, with 15 bases between. Germline CDR1 MNHNS, CDR2 SASEGT. The CDR3 nucleotides are TGTGCCACCCCTGAGCTTTTGGACACTGAAGCTTTCTTT. It encodes CATPELLDTEAFF.

This chain joins TRBV5-1 and TRBJ1-2; TRBD1 agrees at 10 bases. Germline V gives CDR1 SGHRS, CDR2 YFSETQ. V lost 1 base, J lost 8 bases, and 5 bases stayed unmatched. CDR3 size: 14 residues. CDR3 in DNA: TGCGCCAGCAGCTTGTCCGGGACAGGGGAGGGCTACACCTTC. This encodes CASSLSGTGEGYTF.

In the case of this clone: A far larger clone is just one base off, so this is likely a read error. This chain joins TRBV2 and TRBJ2-1; D gene uncertain. Germline assignment: CDR1 SNHLY and CDR2 FYNNEI. Trimming pared 3 bases from V and 0 bases from J, leaving 15 bases between. The CDR3 is 17 amino acids. The CDR3 here is CASSDRKKSSSYNEQFF. CDR3 bases: TGTGCCAGCAGTGACCGTAAAAAGAGTAGCTCCTACAATGAGCAGTTCTTC.

This chain connects TRBV30 to TRBJ2-2; 7 nucleotides agree with TRBD1. V was pared by 8 bases and J by 6 bases, with 12 bases of the junction left unmatched. CDR3 size: 14 residues. CDR1 is GTSNPN, CDR2 SVGIG, per germline (reference sequence). Here the CDR3 DNA reads TGTGCCGCAAACGTCGACAGGGCGGCCGGGGAGCTGTTTTTT. The encoded protein is CAANVDRAAGELFF.

The CDR3, as DNA: TGTGCCAGTACCTATCGGGGGTTCAATCAGCCCCAGCATTTT. Translation: CASTYRGFNQPQHF. The V call is TRBV19, the J call TRBJ1-5; D is perhaps TRBD1 (5 bases). The CDR3 totals 14 residues. CDR1 and CDR2 from the germline V gene are LNHDA and SQIVND (reference sequence). V dropped 7 bases and J dropped 3 bases, with 13 bases sitting between them.

This chain uses TRBV7-8 with TRBJ1-4; 9 positions agree with TRBD1. Germline V gene lookup returns CDR1 SGHVS and CDR2 FQNEAQ. The CDR3 length is 18 residues. V shed 5 bases and J 8 bases; nucleotides not matched to a gene: 18. The CDR3 protein is CASSAPRAGTGSQEKLFF. The CDR3 coding sequence is TGTGCCAGCAGCGCCCCAAGAGCCGGGACAGGGTCTCAGGAAAAACTGTTTTTT.

The chain combines TRBV5-1 with TRBJ2-3; the D gene is possibly TRBD1 (6 bases). Trimming cost V 0 bases and J 1 base, with 12 bases left between them. The CDR3 consists of 16 residues. Germline V gene data show CDR1 as SGHRS and CDR2 as YFSETQ. The CDR3 sequence: CASSLVPAGGTDTQYF. The CDR3 DNA reads as TGCGCCAGCAGCTTGGTCCCCGCAGGGGGCACAGATACGCAGTATTTT.